This TCR beta chain came from a study of identical twins. Study results and caveats: Among beta out-of-frame sequences, excess sharing between twins appeared weaker.

Template switching created a universal primer site, and the cDNA included unique molecular identifiers. TCRdb reanalysed the 5' RACE reads using MiXCR and keeps one entry per CDR3 protein. The data show about 890,000 distinct CDR3 sequences, more than 9% seen once. A remark on this clonotype: Antigen unknown.

Germline CDR1 reads SGDLS; CDR2 reads YYNGEE. This CDR3 contains 14 residues. V shed 7 bases and J shed 0 bases, with 14 bases lying between them. These data also formed part of another study, on yellow fever vaccine responses in identical twins.

The receptor comes from a woman aged 18-35 years in good health. Source material: PBMCs. The V gene is TRBV9, the J gene TRBJ2-7; the D gene is possibly TRBD1 (7 bases). The CDR3 reads CASAGGRDSYEQYF. As DNA, the CDR3 is TGTGCCAGCGCAGGGGGGCGGGACTCCTACGAGCAGTACTTC.